This passage covers 11 T cell receptor beta chains from one sample sequenced in a study of CD8+ T cells in alopecia areata. Isolated RNA was reverse transcribed into cDNA used as the sequencing template. Here immunoSEQ multiplex PCR was the method, and the copy in TCRdb shows in-frame clones only, minus some. The sample includes about 90,000 clones, around 44% of them seen just once. Treatment indicated: oral pan-JAK inhibitor, 5-10 mg twice daily. The sequenced sample was CD8+ T cells sorted from blood, obtained at week 24, from a patient treated with tofacitinib. Receptors were obtained from a human donor with alopecia areata.

This clone was seen a handful of times. This rearrangement joins TRBV7-9 to TRBJ1-4; D is unclear. The CDR3 spans 11 residues. CDR1 is SEHNR and CDR2 is FQNEAQ in the germline V gene (reference sequence). Trimming stripped 6 bases from V and 5 bases from J, with 4 bases between. The CDR3 region is CASRLNEKLFF. DNA of the CDR3: TGTGCCAGCAGACTAAATGAAAAACTGTTTTTT.

This clone has a handful of counts. The CDR3 nucleotides are TGCAGCGTTGTGAACGTGAACACCGGGGAGCTGTTTTTT. Its protein is CSVVNVNTGELFF. This chain links TRBV29-1 with TRBJ2-2; no reliable D call. The germline V gene encodes CDR1 SQVTM and CDR2 ANQGSEA. The CDR3 is made up of 13 amino acids. The V end lost 4 bases, the J end lost 1 base, and 7 bases lay between the germline ends.

The chain employs TRBV27 and TRBJ2-7; D is tentatively TRBD1 or TRBD2 (5 bases each). V dropped 3 bases and J dropped 2 bases, with 11 bases sitting between them. CDR1 is MNHEY and CDR2 is SMNVEV in the germline V gene (reference sequence). This CDR3 has 14 amino acids. The CDR3 sequence: CASSFARETYEQYF. The DNA for the CDR3 is TGTGCCAGCAGTTTCGCCAGGGAGACCTACGAGCAGTACTTC.

V and J are TRBV19 and TRBJ1-5; the D is unclear. With 5 bases removed from V and 11 bases from J, the gap between germline ends came to 10 bases. The CDR3 is 11 residues long. Germline CDR1 LNHDA, CDR2 SQIVND (reference sequence). This CDR3 is CASSVDETQHF. The CDR3 nucleotides are TGTGCCAGTAGTGTTGACGAGACCCAGCATTTT.

V and J are TRBV27 and TRBJ1-2, with TRBD1 as a possible D gene (5 bases). Trimming cost V 2 bases and J 4 bases, with 14 bases left between them. The CDR3 is 15 residues long. The germline CDR1 and CDR2 sequences are MNHEY and SMNVEV (reference sequence). The DNA for the CDR3 is TGTGCCAGCAGTTTACAGGGCGCCGGGGGCTATGGCTACACCTTC. Its protein product is CASSLQGAGGYGYTF.

The gene calls are TRBV6-5 and TRBJ2-7; D not resolved. The CDR3 is made up of 15 amino acids. The germline V and J ends were trimmed by 2 bases and 3 bases, with 14 bases remaining between them. Germline CDR1 MNHEY, CDR2 SVGAGI. CDR3 sequence (DNA): TGTGCCAGCAGTTACACTCCAGCGTCTAACTACGAGCAGTACTTC. It translates to CASSYTPASNYEQYF.

The rearrangement links TRBV7-3 to TRBJ2-7; D is undetermined. This CDR3 spans 10 amino acids. V was trimmed by 5 bases and J by 6 bases, leaving 5 bases between them. CDR1 is SGHTA and CDR2 is FQGTGA in the germline V gene. The CDR3 region has the DNA TGTGCCAGCAGCGGCATCGAGCAGTACTTC. Translated, it gives CASSGIEQYF.

The chain is built from TRBV29-1 and TRBJ2-5, with D maybe TRBD2 (6 bases). The CDR3 is made up of 12 amino acids. The ends were cut back, 8 bases at V and 12 bases at J, with 22 bases in the middle. Germline assignment: CDR1 SQVTM and CDR2 ANQGSEA. DNA of the CDR3: TGCAGCTCAAACGGAGGCGGAGGGTTTGAGTACTTC. Amino acids: CSSNGGGGFEYF.

In this sample, this clone turned up once. This sequence joins TRBV9 and TRBJ2-2, with D unresolved. The CDR3 consists of 13 residues. With 0 bases removed from V and 8 bases from J, the gap between germline ends came to 8 bases. Germline CDR1 reads SGDLS; CDR2 reads YYNGEE. The CDR3 loop is CASSVGLSGELFF. CDR3 sequence (DNA): TGTGCCAGCAGCGTAGGCCTATCGGGGGAGCTGTTTTTT.

This chain connects TRBV11-2 to TRBJ2-7; the match to TRBD1 covers 12 bases. Losses at the gene ends were 5 bases for V and 4 bases for J; bases not matched to a gene: 3. CDR3 length: 14 residues. Germline loops: CDR1 SGHAT, CDR2 FQNNGV. DNA for the CDR3: TGTGCCAGCAGCCAGGGACAGGGGGCATACGAGCAGTACTTC. Translating gives CASSQGQGAYEQYF.

The rearrangement uses TRBV7-9 and TRBJ1-2; a weak D match, TRBD1 (5 bases). CDR1 is SEHNR, CDR2 FQNEAQ, per germline (reference sequence). Trimming removed 5 bases from V and 4 bases from J, with 17 bases in between. The CDR3 contains 15 residues. The CDR3 DNA reads as TGTGCCAGCAGCCCCCCTAGCGGGGCCCCCTATGGCTACACCTTC. Encoded protein: CASSPPSGAPYGYTF. The entire variable domain, with the rest obtained from reference TRBV7-9 and TRBJ1-2, is as follows: DTGVSQNPRHKITKRGQNVTFRCDPISEHNRLYWYRQTLGQGPEFLTYFQNEAQLEKSRLLSDRFSAERPKGSFSTLEIQRTEQGDSAMYLCASSPPSGAPYGYTFGSGTRLTVV.